The 19 T cell receptor beta chains in this list originate from one sample, sequenced in a study of blood T cell repertoires in COVID-19. The assay was immunoSEQ multiplex PCR, and TCRdb's table has in-frame clones only and misses some. The sample lists 200,000 to 250,000 clones, more than 75% seen once, with about 1.9% in the top ten. The sample comprised peripheral blood. The receptors originated from a man aged 40-50 years with active or convalescent COVID-19.

This clone was detected a few times. CDR3: CASSRTGGNGYTF. CDR3 bases: TGTGCCAGCAGCCGCACAGGGGGCAATGGCTACACCTTC. The chain has TRBV11-3 and TRBJ1-2; 9 bases map to TRBD1. CDR1 and CDR2 from the germline V gene are SGHNT and YENEEA. J lost 6 bases, V lost 5 bases, and 4 bases had no gene match. CDR3 length: 13 residues.

The chain joins TRBV4-2 to TRBJ2-7, with TRBD2 matching 8 bases. The junction had 12 bases not matched to a gene; V was cut back by 2 bases and J by 0 bases. CDR1 is LGHNA, CDR2 YNFKEQ, per germline. This CDR3 region has 18 residues. The DNA of the CDR3 is TGTGCCAGCAGCCAAATCGAAGGGAGCGGGGGCCACTCCTACGAGCAGTACTTC. Residues: CASSQIEGSGGHSYEQYF.

The rearrangement uses TRBV15 and TRBJ2-3, with D hard to call. Germline V gene lookup returns CDR1 LNHNV and CDR2 YYDKDF (reference sequence). V was cut by 5 bases and J by 4 bases, with 16 bases left in between. This CDR3 is built from 15 residues. CDR3 protein: CATSVLLAIADTQYF. CDR3 DNA sequence: TGTGCCACCAGCGTTCTCTTAGCAATTGCAGATACGCAGTATTTT.

The rearrangement joins TRBV5-1 to TRBJ1-4; D uncertain. There are 15 residues in the CDR3. Trimming pared 0 bases from V and 8 bases from J, leaving 14 bases between. Per the germline V gene, CDR1 is SGHRS and CDR2 is YFSETQ. CDR3 amino acids: CASSLAGGVEEKLFF. As DNA, the CDR3 is TGCGCCAGCAGCTTGGCGGGCGGGGTGGAGGAAAAACTGTTTTTT.

The chain is built from TRBV27 and TRBJ2-1, with D perhaps matching TRBD1 (5 bases). The CDR3 is 12 residues long. V lost 3 bases to trimming and J lost 8 bases, with 8 bases between them. The germline V gene has CDR1 MNHEY and CDR2 SMNVEV (reference sequence). The DNA for the CDR3 is TGTGCCAGCAGTTTGTTAGGGGATGAGCAGTTCTTC. It yields the protein CASSLLGDEQFF.

The chain is built from TRBV7-9 and TRBJ1-5; perhaps TRBD1 as D (5 bases). The CDR3 is 12 residues long. With 2 bases removed from V and 10 bases from J, the gap between germline ends came to 9 bases. Germline values: CDR1 SEHNR, CDR2 FQNEAQ (reference sequence). The CDR3 loop is CASSLNQGPQHF. DNA of the CDR3: TGTGCCAGCAGCTTAAATCAGGGACCCCAGCATTTT.

The chain's CDR3 is CASSRLLGEGSYYGYTF. The CDR3 DNA reads as TGTGCCAGTAGCCGCCTCCTCGGGGAAGGATCGTACTATGGCTACACCTTC. The gene calls are TRBV19 and TRBJ1-2; D remains unclear. The CDR3 spans 17 residues. CDR1 is LNHDA, CDR2 SQIVND, per germline (reference sequence). Trimming pared 6 bases from V and 3 bases from J, leaving 23 bases between.

The CDR3 here is CASQRAGQGFTNYGYTF. CDR3 sequence (DNA): TGTGCCAGCCAACGCGCGGGACAGGGGTTCACTAACTATGGCTACACCTTC. This chain connects TRBV5-5 to TRBJ1-2, with 10 bases fitting TRBD1. The CDR3 runs to 17 residues. Germline CDR1 is SGHKS and CDR2 is YYEKEE (reference sequence). The V and J ends lost 7 bases and 0 bases, in that order; junction bases with no gene match: 12. Combining the CDR3 with reference TRBV5-5 and TRBJ1-2 gives the whole variable domain DAGVTQSPTHLIKTRGQQVTLRCSPISGHKSVSWYQQVLGQGPQFIFQYYEKEERGRGNFPDRFSARQFPNYSSELNVNALLLGDSALYLCASQRAGQGFTNYGYTFGSGTRLTVV.

The chain carries TRBV6-5 and TRBJ1-6, with D uncertain. The CDR3 has 12 residues. Trimming shortened V by 11 bases and J by 9 bases, and 14 bases separated the two germline ends. In germline, CDR1 is MNHEY, CDR2 SVGAGI. This CDR3 is CALGDRSSPLHF. The CDR3 DNA is TGTGCCCTGGGAGACCGGAGTTCACCCCTCCACTTT.

V is TRBV4-2 and J is TRBJ1-2; D remains unclear. There are 16 residues in the CDR3. The V and J ends lost 4 bases and 0 bases respectively, with 15 bases between them. The germline V gene encodes CDR1 LGHNA and CDR2 YNFKEQ. In DNA form, the CDR3 reads TGTGCCAGCAGCCGCGGACGGGGAGAGACTAACTATGGCTACACCTTC. Its protein is CASSRGRGETNYGYTF.

This chain connects TRBV15 to TRBJ1-5; 9 nucleotides line up with TRBD1. CDR3 length: 15 amino acids. From germline, CDR1 is LNHNV and CDR2 YYDKDF (reference sequence). J was trimmed by 1 base and V by 5 bases; bases with no gene match: 3. The CDR3 region has the DNA TGTGCCACCAGCGTCGGGACAGGGAGCAATCAGCCCCAGCATTTT. Translated: CATSVGTGSNQPQHF.

The chain carries TRBV27 and TRBJ1-5; D perhaps matches TRBD1 (5 bases). Trimming shortened V by 4 bases and J by 7 bases, and 17 bases separated the two germline ends. The CDR3 has 15 residues. The germline V gene has CDR1 MNHEY and CDR2 SMNVEV (reference sequence). The CDR3 region is CASSSTGWSEQPQHF. DNA of the CDR3: TGTGCCAGCAGTTCCACAGGTTGGAGTGAGCAGCCCCAGCATTTT.

This sequence joins TRBV4-1 and TRBJ1-1; 8 bases map to TRBD1. After removal of 3 bases from V and 2 bases from J, the junction contained 8 bases not matched to a gene. The CDR3 is 16 residues long. Germline-derived CDR1 and CDR2 are MGHRA and YSYEKL. The CDR3 coding sequence is TGCGCCAGCAGCCACCCCCAAGGACAGGGAAACACTGAAGCTTTCTTT. Translation gives CASSHPQGQGNTEAFF.

The chain carries TRBV6-6 and TRBJ1-2; D gene uncertain. Trimming pared 0 bases from V and 7 bases from J, leaving 9 bases between. The CDR3 contains 13 residues. CDR1 and CDR2 (germline): MNHNY, SVGAGI (reference sequence). The CDR3 DNA follows: TGTGCCAGCAGTTACTCAGGCACGGGTGGCTACACCTTC. Amino acids: CASSYSGTGGYTF.

V is TRBV15 and J is TRBJ2-1; TRBD2 matches at 7 bases. The CDR3 contains 15 residues. V trimming: 4 bases; J trimming: 9 bases; junction bases outside the gene matches: 12. Looked up from germline, CDR1 is LNHNV and CDR2 is YYDKDF (reference sequence). The CDR3 nucleotides are TGTGCCACCAGCAAGGCCGGGGAGGGGATTGGTGAGCAGTTCTTC. This sequence encodes CATSKAGEGIGEQFF.

The chain carries TRBV19 and TRBJ2-3; TRBD2 is a possible D gene (7 bases). The CDR3 covers 15 residues. The V end lost 3 bases, the J end lost 8 bases, and 18 bases lay between the germline ends. CDR1 is LNHDA and CDR2 is SQIVND in the germline V gene (reference sequence). The CDR3 DNA reads TGTGCCAGTAGTATCACCGGGACTAAAGGGGGTACGCAGTATTTT. It translates to CASSITGTKGGTQYF.

In nucleotides, the CDR3 is TGCGCCAGCAGCCAAGGACAGGGGCCCTTCAATGAGCAGTTCTTC. Translation gives CASSQGQGPFNEQFF. The V and J genes are TRBV4-1 and TRBJ2-1; TRBD1 matches at 8 bases. V trimming: 1 base; J trimming: 6 bases; junction bases outside the gene matches: 5. This CDR3 is built from 15 residues. Germline CDR1 reads MGHRA; CDR2 reads YSYEKL.

The CDR3 DNA follows: TGTGCCAGCAGAACAGGGATGAACACTGAAGCTTTCTTT. This codes for CASRTGMNTEAFF. The gene calls are TRBV6-5 and TRBJ1-1; D may be TRBD1 (6 bases). The germline gives CDR1 MNHEY, CDR2 SVGAGI. The ends were cut back, 6 bases at V and 0 bases at J, with 8 bases in the middle. The CDR3 extends over 13 amino acids.

This sequence joins TRBV7-8 and TRBJ2-1; TRBD1 agrees at 7 bases. This CDR3 is 15 amino acids long. CDR1 is SGHVS and CDR2 is FQNEAQ in the germline V gene. The junction had 2 bases not matched to a gene; V was cut back by 1 base and J by 2 bases. CDR3 residues: CASSLGQGTYNEQFF. CDR3 DNA: TGTGCCAGCAGCTTAGGACAGGGTACCTACAATGAGCAGTTCTTC.